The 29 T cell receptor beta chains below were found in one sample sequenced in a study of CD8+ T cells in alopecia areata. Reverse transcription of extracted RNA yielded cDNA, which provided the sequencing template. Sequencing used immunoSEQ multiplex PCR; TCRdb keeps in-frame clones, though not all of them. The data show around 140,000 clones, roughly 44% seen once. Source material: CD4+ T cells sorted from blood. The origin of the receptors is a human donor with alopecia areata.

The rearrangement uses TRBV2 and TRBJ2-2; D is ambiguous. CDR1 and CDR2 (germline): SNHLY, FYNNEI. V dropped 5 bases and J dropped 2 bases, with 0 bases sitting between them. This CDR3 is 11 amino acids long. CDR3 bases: TGTGCCAGCAGTAACACCGGGGAGCTGTTTTTT. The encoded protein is CASSNTGELFF.

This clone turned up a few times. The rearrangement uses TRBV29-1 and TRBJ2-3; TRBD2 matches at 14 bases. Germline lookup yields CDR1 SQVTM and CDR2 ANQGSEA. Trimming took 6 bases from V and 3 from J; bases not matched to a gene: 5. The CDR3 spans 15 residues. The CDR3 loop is CSVAGTSGRTDTQYF. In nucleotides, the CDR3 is TGCAGCGTGGCCGGGACTAGCGGGAGAACAGATACGCAGTATTTT.

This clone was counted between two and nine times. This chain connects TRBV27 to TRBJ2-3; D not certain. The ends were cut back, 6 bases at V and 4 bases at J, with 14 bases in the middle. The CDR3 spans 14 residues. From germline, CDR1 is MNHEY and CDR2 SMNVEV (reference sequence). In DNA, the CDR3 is TGTGCCAGCAGAGGGCCGTTCAGACCAGATACGCAGTATTTT. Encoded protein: CASRGPFRPDTQYF.

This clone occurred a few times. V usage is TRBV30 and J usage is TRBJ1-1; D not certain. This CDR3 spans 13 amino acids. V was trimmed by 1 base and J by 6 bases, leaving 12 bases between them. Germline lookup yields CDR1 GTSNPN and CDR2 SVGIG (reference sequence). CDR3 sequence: CAWSGGLVAEAFF. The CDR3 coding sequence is TGTGCCTGGAGTGGAGGGTTGGTTGCTGAAGCTTTCTTT.

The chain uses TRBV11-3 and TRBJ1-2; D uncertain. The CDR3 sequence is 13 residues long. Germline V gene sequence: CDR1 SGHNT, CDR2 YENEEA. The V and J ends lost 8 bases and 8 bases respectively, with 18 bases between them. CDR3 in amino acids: CASGMPGMSGYTF. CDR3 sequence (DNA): TGTGCCAGCGGCATGCCGGGGATGTCCGGCTACACCTTC. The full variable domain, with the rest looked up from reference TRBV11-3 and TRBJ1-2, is EAGVVQSPRYKIIEKKQPVAFWCNPISGHNTLYWYLQNLGQGPELLIRYENEEAVDDSQLPKDRFSAERLKGVDSTLKIQPAELGDSAVYLCASGMPGMSGYTFGSGTRLTVV.

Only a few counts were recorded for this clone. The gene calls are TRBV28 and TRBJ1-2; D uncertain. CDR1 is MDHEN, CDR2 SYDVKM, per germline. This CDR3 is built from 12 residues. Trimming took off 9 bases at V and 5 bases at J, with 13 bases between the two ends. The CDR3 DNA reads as TGTGCCAGTGGCGACCCTACTTATGGCTACACCTTC. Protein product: CASGDPTYGYTF.

CDR3 coding DNA: TGTGCCAGCAACCATAAAGGACAGCCGGGGACTGAAGCTTTCTTT. Residues: CASNHKGQPGTEAFF. This chain links TRBV7-9 with TRBJ1-1; D is possibly TRBD1 (6 bases). The V end lost 7 bases, the J end lost 5 bases, and 20 bases lay between the germline ends. The length of the CDR3 is 15 residues. Germline CDR1 reads SEHNR; CDR2 reads FQNEAQ (reference sequence).

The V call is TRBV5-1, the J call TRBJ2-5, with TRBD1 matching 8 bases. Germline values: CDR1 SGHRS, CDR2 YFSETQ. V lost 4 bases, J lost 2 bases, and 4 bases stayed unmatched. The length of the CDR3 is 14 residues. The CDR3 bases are TGCGCCAGCAGCGGGGGGACAGGTCAAGAGACCCAGTACTTC. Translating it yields CASSGGTGQETQYF.

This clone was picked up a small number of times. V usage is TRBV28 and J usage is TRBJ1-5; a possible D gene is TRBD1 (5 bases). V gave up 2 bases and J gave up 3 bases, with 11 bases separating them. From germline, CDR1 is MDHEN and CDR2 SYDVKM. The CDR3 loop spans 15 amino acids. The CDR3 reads CASSLVGRPNQPQHF. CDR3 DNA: TGTGCCAGCAGTTTAGTGGGACGCCCCAATCAGCCCCAGCATTTT.

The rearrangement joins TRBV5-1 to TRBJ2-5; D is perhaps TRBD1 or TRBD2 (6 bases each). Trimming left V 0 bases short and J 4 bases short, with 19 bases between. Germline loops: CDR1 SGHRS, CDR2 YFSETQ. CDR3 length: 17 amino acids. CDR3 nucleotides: TGCGCCAGCAGCTTGGGGCCCCTCGCGAAGGGGGGAGAGACCCAGTACTTC. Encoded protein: CASSLGPLAKGGETQYF.

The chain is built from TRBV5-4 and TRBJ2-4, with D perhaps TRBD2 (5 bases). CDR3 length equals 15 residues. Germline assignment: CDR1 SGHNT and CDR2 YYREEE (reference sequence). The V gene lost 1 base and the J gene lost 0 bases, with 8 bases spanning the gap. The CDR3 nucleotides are TGTGCCAGCAGCTTGCGGGAACTAGCCAAAAACATTCAGTACTTC. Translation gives CASSLRELAKNIQYF.

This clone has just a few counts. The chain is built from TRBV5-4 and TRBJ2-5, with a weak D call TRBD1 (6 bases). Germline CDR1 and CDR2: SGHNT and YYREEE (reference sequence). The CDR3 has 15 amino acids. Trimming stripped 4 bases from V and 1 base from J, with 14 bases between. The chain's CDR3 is CASSQLLTGQETQYF. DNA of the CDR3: TGTGCCAGCAGCCAACTACTGACAGGCCAAGAGACCCAGTACTTC.

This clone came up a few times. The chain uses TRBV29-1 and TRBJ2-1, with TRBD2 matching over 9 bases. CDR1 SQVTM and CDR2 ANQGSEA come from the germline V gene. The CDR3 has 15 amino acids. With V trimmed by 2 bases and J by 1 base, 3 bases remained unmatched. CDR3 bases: TGCAGCGTTGAAAGAGCGGGAGGATCCTACAATGAGCAGTTCTTC. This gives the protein CSVERAGGSYNEQFF.

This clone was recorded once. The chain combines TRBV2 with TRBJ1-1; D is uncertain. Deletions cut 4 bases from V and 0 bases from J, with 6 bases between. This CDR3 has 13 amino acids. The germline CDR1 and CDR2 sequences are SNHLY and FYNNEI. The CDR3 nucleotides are TGTGCCAGCAGTGGTAATATGAACACTGAAGCTTTCTTT. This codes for CASSGNMNTEAFF.

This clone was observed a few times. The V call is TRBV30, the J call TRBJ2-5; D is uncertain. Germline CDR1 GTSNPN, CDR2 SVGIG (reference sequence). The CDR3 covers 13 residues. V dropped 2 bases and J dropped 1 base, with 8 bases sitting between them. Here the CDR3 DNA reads TGTGCCTGGAGTCGCCAGCTCCAAGAGACCCAGTACTTC. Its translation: CAWSRQLQETQYF.

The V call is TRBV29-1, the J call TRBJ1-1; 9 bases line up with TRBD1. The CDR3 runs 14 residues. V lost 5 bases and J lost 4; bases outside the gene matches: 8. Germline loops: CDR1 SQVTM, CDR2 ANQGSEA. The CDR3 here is CSVTGTGWGTEAFF. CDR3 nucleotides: TGCAGCGTTACGGGGACAGGGTGGGGCACTGAAGCTTTCTTT.

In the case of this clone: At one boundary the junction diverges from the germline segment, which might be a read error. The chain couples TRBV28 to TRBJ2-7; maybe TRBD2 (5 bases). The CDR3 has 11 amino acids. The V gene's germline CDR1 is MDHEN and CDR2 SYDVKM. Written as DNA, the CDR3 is TGTGCCAGCAGCGGGGTATCGGGGAGCGACTTC. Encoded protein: CASSGVSGSDF.

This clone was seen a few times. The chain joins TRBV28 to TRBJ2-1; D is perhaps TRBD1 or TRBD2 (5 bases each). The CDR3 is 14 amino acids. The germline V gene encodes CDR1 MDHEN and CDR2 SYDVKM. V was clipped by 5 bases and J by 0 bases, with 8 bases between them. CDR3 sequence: CASSDSGSYNEQFF. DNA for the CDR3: TGTGCCAGCAGTGACAGCGGCTCCTACAATGAGCAGTTCTTC.

DNA of the CDR3: TGTGCCAGCTTGCGGGACATACTGATTTCTTCCGCGGACTATGGCTACACCTTC. Translation: CASLRDILISSADYGYTF. The V and J genes are TRBV28 and TRBJ1-2; maybe TRBD1 (6 bases). V lost 8 bases and J lost 3, with 28 bases in between. The length of the CDR3 is 18 residues. Per the germline V gene, CDR1 is MDHEN and CDR2 is SYDVKM.

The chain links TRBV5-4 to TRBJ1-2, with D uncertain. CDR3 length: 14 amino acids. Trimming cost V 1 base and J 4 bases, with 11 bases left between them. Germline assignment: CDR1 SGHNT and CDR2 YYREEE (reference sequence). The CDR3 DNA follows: TGTGCCAGCAGCTTGTTCACAGAAGTCTATGGCTACACCTTC. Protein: CASSLFTEVYGYTF.

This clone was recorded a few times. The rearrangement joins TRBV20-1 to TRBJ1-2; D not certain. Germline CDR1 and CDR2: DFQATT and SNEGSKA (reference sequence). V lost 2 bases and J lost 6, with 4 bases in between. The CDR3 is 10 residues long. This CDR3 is CSARKDGYTF. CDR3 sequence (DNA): TGCAGTGCTAGAAAAGATGGCTACACCTTC.

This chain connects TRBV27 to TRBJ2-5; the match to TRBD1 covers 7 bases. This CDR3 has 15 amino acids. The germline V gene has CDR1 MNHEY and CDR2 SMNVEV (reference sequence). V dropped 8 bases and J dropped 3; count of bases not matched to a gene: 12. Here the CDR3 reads CASGGRGRGEETQYF. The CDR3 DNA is TGTGCCAGCGGTGGAAGGGGGCGAGGGGAAGAGACCCAGTACTTC.

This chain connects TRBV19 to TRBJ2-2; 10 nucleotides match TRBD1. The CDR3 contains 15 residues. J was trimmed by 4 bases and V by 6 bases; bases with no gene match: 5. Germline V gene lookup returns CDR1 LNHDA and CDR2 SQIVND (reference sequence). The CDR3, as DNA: TGTGCCAGTAGGGCCGGGACAGGGGCCACCGGGGAGCTGTTTTTT. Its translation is CASRAGTGATGELFF.

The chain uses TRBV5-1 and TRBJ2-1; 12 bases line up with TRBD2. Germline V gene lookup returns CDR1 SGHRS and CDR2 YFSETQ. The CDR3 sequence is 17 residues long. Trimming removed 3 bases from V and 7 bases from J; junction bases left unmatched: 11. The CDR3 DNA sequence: TGCGCCAGCAGCTCCCTGACTAGCGGGAGATTGAGGAATGAGCAGTTCTTC. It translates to CASSSLTSGRLRNEQFF. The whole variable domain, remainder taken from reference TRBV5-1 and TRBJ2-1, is KAGVTQTPRYLIKTRGQQVTLSCSPISGHRSVSWYQQTPGQGLQFLFEYFSETQRNKGNFPGRFSGRQFSNSRSEMNVSTLELGDSALYLCASSSLTSGRLRNEQFFGPGTRLTVL.

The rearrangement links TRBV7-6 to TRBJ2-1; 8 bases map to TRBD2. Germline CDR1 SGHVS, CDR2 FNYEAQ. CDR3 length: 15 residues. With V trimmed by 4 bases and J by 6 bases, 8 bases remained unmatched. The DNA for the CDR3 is TGTGCCAGCAGCTCTACCGGGACTAGTTCCAATGAGCAGTTCTTC. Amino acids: CASSSTGTSSNEQFF.

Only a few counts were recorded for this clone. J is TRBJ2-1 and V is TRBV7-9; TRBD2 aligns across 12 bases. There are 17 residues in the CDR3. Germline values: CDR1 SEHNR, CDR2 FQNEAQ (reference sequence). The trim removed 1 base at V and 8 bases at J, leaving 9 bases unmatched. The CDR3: CASSLVPLAGGPYEQFF. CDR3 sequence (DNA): TGTGCCAGCAGCTTAGTCCCCCTAGCGGGAGGGCCCTATGAGCAGTTCTTC.

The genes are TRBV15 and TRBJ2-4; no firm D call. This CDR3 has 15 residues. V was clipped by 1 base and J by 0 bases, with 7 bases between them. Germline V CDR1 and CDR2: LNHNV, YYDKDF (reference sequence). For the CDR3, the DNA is TGTGCCACCAGCAGAGGGGATGTAGCCAAAAACATTCAGTACTTC. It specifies CATSRGDVAKNIQYF.

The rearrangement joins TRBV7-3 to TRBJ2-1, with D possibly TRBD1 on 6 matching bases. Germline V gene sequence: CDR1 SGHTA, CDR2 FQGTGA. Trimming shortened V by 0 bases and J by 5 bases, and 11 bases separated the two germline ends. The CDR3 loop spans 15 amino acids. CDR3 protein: CASSLTGTPNNEQFF. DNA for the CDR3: TGTGCCAGCAGCTTAACCGGGACACCAAACAATGAGCAGTTCTTC. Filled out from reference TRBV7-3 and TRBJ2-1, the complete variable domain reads GAGVSQTPSNKVTEKGKYVELRCDPISGHTALYWYRQSLGQGPEFLIYFQGTGAADDSGLPNDRFFAVRPEGSVSTLKIQRTERGDSAVYLCASSLTGTPNNEQFFGPGTRLTVL.

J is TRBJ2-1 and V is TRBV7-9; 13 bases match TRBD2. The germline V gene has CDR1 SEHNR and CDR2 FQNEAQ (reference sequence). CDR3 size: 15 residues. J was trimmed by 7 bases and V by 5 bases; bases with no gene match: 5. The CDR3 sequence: CASSLEGLAGNEQFF. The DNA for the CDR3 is TGTGCCAGCAGCCTCGAGGGACTAGCGGGAAATGAGCAGTTCTTC.